This T cell receptor beta chain was found in a study of shared clonotypes between healthy human individuals. Here immunoSEQ multiplex PCR was the method, and the copy in TCRdb shows in-frame clones only, minus some. The sample has roughly 500,000 clones; around 79% are singletons. V was trimmed by 4 bases and J by 10 bases, leaving 11 bases between them. Per germline, CDR1 MDHEN and CDR2 SYDVKM. The CDR3 is 12 residues long. The TCR sequence derives from a woman aged 40 to 50 in good health. Some clones in this sample may be carry-over from other donors' samples. The chain links TRBV28 to TRBJ2-1; D gene ambiguous. Sequenced: PBMCs. CDR3 in amino acids: CASSSKPREQFF. The DNA of the CDR3 is TGTGCCAGCAGTTCAAAGCCTCGGGAGCAGTTCTTC.